A selection of T cell receptor beta chains follows, all from one sample in a study of T-cell memory formation after mild COVID-19. TCRdb ran MiXCR on the 5' RACE reads and lists one entry per CDR3 protein. Here the sample spans nearly 250,000 distinct CDR3 sequences, 15% to 19% being singletons. The sequencing input was PBMCs or a T cell subset sorted from them (not recorded which). These receptor sequences come from an adult woman who had mild COVID-19 (a few samples of this study predate the infection). Cell type and time point are not known. Both conserved end residues are part of each CDR3. A D gene is named only where the DNA matches it firmly. Clone size is given for some rows only: seen once, a few or many times, or a class if the clone is expanded.

J | V | size | D | DNA | CDR3
TRBJ2-7 | TRBV5-1 | - | - | TGCGCCAGCAGCCCCTTGGACAGCGACATTACCTACGAGCAGTACTTC | CASSPLDSDITYEQYF
TRBJ2-6 | TRBV4-2 | many | - | TGTGCCAGCAGCCAAGCTCAGGAGACCTCTGGGGCCAACGTCCTGACTTTC | CASSQAQETSGANVLTF
TRBJ2-7 | TRBV13 | - | - | TGTGCCAGCAGCTTCCGTCCTATGGGCTCCTACGAGCAGTACTTC | CASSFRPMGSYEQYF
TRBJ1-1 | TRBV9 | few | TRBD1 | TGTGCCAGCAGTCAGGGGGCGAAAGGCGCTGAAGCTTTCTTT | CASSQGAKGAEAFF
TRBJ2-3 | TRBV12-3/TRBV12-4 | few | TRBD2 | TGTGCCAGCAGTATGCGGGGGGGCCCTGATACGCAGTATTTT | CASSMRGGPDTQYF
TRBJ1-5 | TRBV20-1 | - | - | TGCAGTGCTAGAAAGCCAGGGAGGGTCAATCAGCCCCAGCATTTT | CSARKPGRVNQPQHF
TRBJ1-6 | TRBV21-1 | - | - | TGTGCCAGCAGCAAAGTTTTAGACCGCACCGAAACAGGGGTTGTTTCACCCCTCCACTTT | CASSKVLDRTETGVVSPLHF
TRBJ1-1 | TRBV5-1 | - | - | TGCGCCAGCAGCTTGGCCACAGGATTCATGAACACTGAAGCTTTCTTT | CASSLATGFMNTEAFF
TRBJ1-1 | TRBV7-9 | many | - | TGTGCCAGCAGCTTATGGGCGTGGGGCAGGGAGAACACTGAAGCTTTCTTT | CASSLWAWGRENTEAFF
TRBJ2-7 | TRBV9 | - | - | TGTGCCAGCAGCGCCTGGGACACCCACGAGCAGTACTTC | CASSAWDTHEQYF
TRBJ2-7 | TRBV5-1 | many | - | TGCGCCAGCAGCACAGGATTCTCCTACGAGCAGTACTTC | CASSTGFSYEQYF
TRBJ1-1 | TRBV12-3/TRBV12-4 | many | - | TGTGCCAGCAGTTTAAGCGGACGGAACACTGAAGCTTTCTTT | CASSLSGRNTEAFF
TRBJ2-5 | TRBV6-1 | many | TRBD2 | TGTGCCAGCAGGTCTACCAGCGGGGTCCAAGAGACCCAGTACTTC | CASRSTSGVQETQYF
TRBJ2-3 | TRBV20-1 | - | - | TGCAGTGCTAGAGATCCGAGCGGTGCTAGCACAGATACGCAGTATTTT | CSARDPSGASTDTQYF
TRBJ2-3 | TRBV7-8 | - | - | TGTGCCAGCAGTCGGGATCGGGGGGCCACTAGCACAGATACGCAGTATTTT | CASSRDRGATSTDTQYF
TRBJ1-1 | TRBV7-2 | - | TRBD1 | TGTGCCAGCAGCCGGCCAGGGGGCTACACTGAAGCTTTCTTT | CASSRPGGYTEAFF
TRBJ2-1 | TRBV5-4 | - | - | TGTGCCAGCAGCCCCCAGAGGAGTGAGCAGTTCTTC | CASSPQRSEQFF
TRBJ2-4 | TRBV2 | - | - | TGTGCCAGCAGCGCGGGACTTGGGTTTCTGTACATTCAGTACTTC | CASSAGLGFLYIQYF
TRBJ1-1 | TRBV5-1 | few | - | TGCGCCAGCAGCGGGTTGACAGGCGTCGATGAAGCTTTCTTT | CASSGLTGVDEAFF
TRBJ2-2 | TRBV24-1 | few | TRBD1 | TGTGCCACCACCGTCTCGGGACAGGGTCGCACCGGGGAGCTGTTTTTT | CATTVSGQGRTGELFF
TRBJ2-7 | TRBV11-3 | - | - | TGTGCCAGCAGCTTATGGAGGGGGGCTTTCTACGAGCAGTACTTC | CASSLWRGAFYEQYF
TRBJ1-2 | TRBV7-9 | - | TRBD1 | TGTGCCAGCAGCTCGGGACAGGGTTTGGACTATGGCTACACCTTC | CASSSGQGLDYGYTF
TRBJ1-1 | TRBV4-1 | - | - | TGCGCCAGCAGTCGGGGGCCGGCTACTGAAGCTTTCTTT | CASSRGPATEAFF